This is a list of T cell receptor beta chains from one sample in a study of shared clonotypes between healthy human individuals. TCRdb keeps only in-frame clones here, not all; method: immunoSEQ multiplex PCR. The sample lists approximately 1.4 million clones, about 98% occurring once. The sample comprised naive CD4+ T cells sorted from blood. Receptors were obtained from a young man in good health. Both conserved end residues are part of each CDR3. The order of the fields is CDR3 protein, CDR3 DNA, D gene, clone size, V gene, J gene. D genes are given only for firm matches. Expanded clones are given a class, and other clones once, few, many or no size at all.

CDR3 protein: CASSGDSATNEKLFF
CDR3 DNA: TGTGCCAGCAGCGGCGACAGTGCAACTAATGAAAAACTGTTTTTT
D gene: NA
clone size: NA
V gene: TRBV9
J gene: TRBJ1-4

CDR3 protein: CASSPPRENEKLFF
CDR3 DNA: TGTGCCAGCTCACCACCAAGGGAGAATGAAAAACTGTTTTTT
D gene: NA
clone size: NA
V gene: TRBV18
J gene: TRBJ1-4

CDR3 protein: CASSSPRSNQPQHF
CDR3 DNA: TGTGCCAGCAGCTCCCCAAGGTCCAATCAGCCCCAGCATTTT
D gene: NA
clone size: NA
V gene: TRBV5-6
J gene: TRBJ1-5

CDR3 protein: CSGDRGPYGYTF
CDR3 DNA: TGCAGCGGTGACAGGGGGCCTTATGGCTACACCTTC
D gene: TRBD1
clone size: once
V gene: TRBV29-1
J gene: TRBJ1-2

CDR3 protein: CATSRDPGSSYEQYF
CDR3 DNA: TGTGCCACCAGCAGAGACCCGGGGTCCTCCTACGAGCAGTACTTC
D gene: NA
clone size: NA
V gene: TRBV15
J gene: TRBJ2-7

CDR3 protein: CASILWNEQFF
CDR3 DNA: TGTGCCAGCATCCTTTGGAATGAGCAGTTCTTC
D gene: NA
clone size: once
V gene: TRBV7-2
J gene: TRBJ2-1

CDR3 protein: CASSYYNEQFF
CDR3 DNA: TGTGCCAGCAGCTACTACAATGAGCAGTTCTTC
D gene: NA
clone size: NA
V gene: TRBV5-8
J gene: TRBJ2-1

CDR3 protein: CASSHPSGRGSNTGELFF
CDR3 DNA: TGCGCCAGCAGCCACCCCTCAGGGCGGGGTTCAAACACCGGGGAGCTGTTTTTT
D gene: NA
clone size: NA
V gene: TRBV4-1
J gene: TRBJ2-2

CDR3 protein: CASSPDRVRNEQYF
CDR3 DNA: TGTGCCAGCTCCCCCGACAGGGTAAGGAACGAGCAGTACTTC
D gene: TRBD1
clone size: NA
V gene: TRBV18
J gene: TRBJ2-7

CDR3 protein: CATSRAGGGNIAKNIQYF
CDR3 DNA: TGTGCCACCAGCAGAGCCGGGGGAGGGAATATAGCCAAAAACATTCAGTACTTC
D gene: TRBD2
clone size: NA
V gene: TRBV15
J gene: TRBJ2-4

CDR3 protein: CASSPRDRDDYGYTF
CDR3 DNA: TGTGCCAGCAGCCCTCGAGACAGGGATGACTATGGCTACACCTTC
D gene: TRBD1
clone size: NA
V gene: TRBV9
J gene: TRBJ1-2

CDR3 protein: CASGSTGEGEKLFF
CDR3 DNA: TGTGCCAGCGGGTCGACAGGGGAGGGCGAAAAACTGTTTTTT
D gene: TRBD1
clone size: NA
V gene: TRBV28
J gene: TRBJ1-4

CDR3 protein: CASTPGQGARGGYTF
CDR3 DNA: TGTGCCAGTACCCCGGGACAGGGGGCAAGAGGTGGCTACACCTTC
D gene: TRBD1
clone size: NA
V gene: TRBV19
J gene: TRBJ1-2

CDR3 protein: CASSLTSGRGGGYTDTQYF
CDR3 DNA: TGTGCCAGCAGCTTAACATCGGGCCGGGGCGGCGGATACACAGATACGCAGTATTTT
D gene: NA
clone size: NA
V gene: TRBV7-3
J gene: TRBJ2-3

CDR3 protein: CASSSGTGNYYGYTF
CDR3 DNA: TGCGCCAGCAGCTCAGGGACAGGCAATTACTATGGCTACACCTTC
D gene: TRBD1
clone size: NA
V gene: TRBV5-1
J gene: TRBJ1-2

CDR3 protein: CASARGQGYEQYF
CDR3 DNA: TGCGCCAGCGCGCGGGGGCAGGGCTACGAGCAGTACTTC
D gene: NA
clone size: NA
V gene: TRBV4-3
J gene: TRBJ2-7

CDR3 protein: CASSLDSLIPSGAPYNEQFF
CDR3 DNA: TGTGCCAGCAGCTTAGATTCACTCATCCCTTCAGGGGCCCCCTACAATGAGCAGTTCTTC
D gene: NA
clone size: NA
V gene: TRBV11-2
J gene: TRBJ2-1